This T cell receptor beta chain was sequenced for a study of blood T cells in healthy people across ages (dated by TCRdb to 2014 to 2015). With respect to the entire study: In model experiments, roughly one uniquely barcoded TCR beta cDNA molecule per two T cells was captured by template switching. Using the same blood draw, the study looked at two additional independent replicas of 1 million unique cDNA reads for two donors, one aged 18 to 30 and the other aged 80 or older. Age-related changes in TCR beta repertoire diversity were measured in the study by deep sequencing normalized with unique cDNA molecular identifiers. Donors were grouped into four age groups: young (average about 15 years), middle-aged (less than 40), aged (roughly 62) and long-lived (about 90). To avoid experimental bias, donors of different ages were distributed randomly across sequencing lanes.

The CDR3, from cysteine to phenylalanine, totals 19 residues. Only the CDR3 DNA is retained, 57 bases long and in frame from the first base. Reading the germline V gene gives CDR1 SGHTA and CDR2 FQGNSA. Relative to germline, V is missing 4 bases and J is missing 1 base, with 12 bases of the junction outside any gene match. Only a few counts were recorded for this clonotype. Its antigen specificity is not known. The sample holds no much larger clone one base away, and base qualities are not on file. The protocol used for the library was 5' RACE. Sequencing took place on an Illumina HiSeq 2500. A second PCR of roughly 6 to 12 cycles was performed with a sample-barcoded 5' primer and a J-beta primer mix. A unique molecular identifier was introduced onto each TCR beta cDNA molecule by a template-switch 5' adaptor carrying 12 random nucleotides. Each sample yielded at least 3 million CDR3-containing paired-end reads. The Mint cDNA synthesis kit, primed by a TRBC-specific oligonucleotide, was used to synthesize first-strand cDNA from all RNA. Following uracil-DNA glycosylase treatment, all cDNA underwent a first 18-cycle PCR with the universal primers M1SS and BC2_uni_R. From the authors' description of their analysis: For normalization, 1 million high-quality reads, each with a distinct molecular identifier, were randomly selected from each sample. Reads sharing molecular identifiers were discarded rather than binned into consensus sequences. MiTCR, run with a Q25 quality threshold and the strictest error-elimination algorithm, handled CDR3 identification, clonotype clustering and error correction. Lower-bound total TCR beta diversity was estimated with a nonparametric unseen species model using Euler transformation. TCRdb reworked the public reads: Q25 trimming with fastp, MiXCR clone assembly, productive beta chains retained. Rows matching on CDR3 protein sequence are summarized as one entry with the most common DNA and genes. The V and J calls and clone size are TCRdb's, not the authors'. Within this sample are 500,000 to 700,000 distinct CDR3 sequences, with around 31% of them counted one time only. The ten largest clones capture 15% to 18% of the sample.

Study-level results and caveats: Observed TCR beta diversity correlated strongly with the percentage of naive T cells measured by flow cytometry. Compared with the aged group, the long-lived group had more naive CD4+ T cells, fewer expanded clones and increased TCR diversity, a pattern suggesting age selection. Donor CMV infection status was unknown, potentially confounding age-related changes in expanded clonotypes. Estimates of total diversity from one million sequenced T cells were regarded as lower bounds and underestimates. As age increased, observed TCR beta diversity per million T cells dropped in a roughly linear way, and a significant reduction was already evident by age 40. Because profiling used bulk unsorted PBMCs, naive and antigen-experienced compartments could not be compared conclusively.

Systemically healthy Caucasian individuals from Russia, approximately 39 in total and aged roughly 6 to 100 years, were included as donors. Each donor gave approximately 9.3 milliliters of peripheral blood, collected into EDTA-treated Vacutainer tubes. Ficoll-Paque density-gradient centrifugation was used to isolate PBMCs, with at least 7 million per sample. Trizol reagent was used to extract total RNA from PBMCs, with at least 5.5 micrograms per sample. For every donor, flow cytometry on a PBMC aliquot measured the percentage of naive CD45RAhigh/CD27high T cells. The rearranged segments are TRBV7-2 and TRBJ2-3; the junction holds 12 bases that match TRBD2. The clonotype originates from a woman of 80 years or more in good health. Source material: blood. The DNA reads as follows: TGTGCCAGCAGCTCTCCCCTAGCGGGGGGGCTGGTAGGCACAGATACGCAGTATTTT. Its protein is CASSSPLAGGLVGTDTQYF.